Sequencing of this T cell receptor (beta chain) was carried out in a study of a mutant IDH1 vaccine in newly diagnosed glioma. Study summary: Commencement of vaccination occurred 4-6 weeks following radiotherapy alone, or concurrently with temozolomide cycles.

Sequencing used immunoSEQ multiplex PCR; TCRdb keeps in-frame clones, though not all of them. This table has about 94,000 clones, roughly 86% appearing once. This sample's time point: week 47, end of study. All doses held 300 ug of mutant IDH1 20-mer peptide, with topical imiquimod. Study observations and caveats: Top-clonotype changes in peripheral T cells seemed unrelated to pseudoprogression.

In the case of this clone: Its antigen is unidentified. Other DNA sequences in this sample translate to the same CDR3.

CDR1 MNHEY and CDR2 SMNVEV come from the germline V gene (reference sequence). V shed 5 bases and J shed 0 bases, with 5 bases lying between them. This CDR3 has 12 amino acids. This clonotype originated in a woman aged 50 to 60 with glioma. The material was PBMCs, obtained from a glioma patient whose treatment included an IDH1 peptide vaccine. J is TRBJ2-7 and V is TRBV27, with D hard to call. CDR3 amino acids: CASSPSSYEQYF. The CDR3 DNA sequence: TGTGCCAGCAGTCCAAGCTCCTACGAGCAGTACTTC.